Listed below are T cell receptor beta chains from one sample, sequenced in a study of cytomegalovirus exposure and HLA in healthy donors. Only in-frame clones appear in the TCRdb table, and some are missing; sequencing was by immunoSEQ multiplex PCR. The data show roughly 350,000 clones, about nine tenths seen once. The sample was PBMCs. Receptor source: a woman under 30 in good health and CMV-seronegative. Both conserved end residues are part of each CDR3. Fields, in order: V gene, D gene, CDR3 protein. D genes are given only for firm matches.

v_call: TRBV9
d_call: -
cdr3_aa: CASSADYSDGPYNEQFF

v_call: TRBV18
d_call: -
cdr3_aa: CASSPNLDSYNEQFF

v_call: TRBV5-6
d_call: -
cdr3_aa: CASSLAGNTEAFF

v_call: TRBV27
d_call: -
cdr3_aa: CASSQGGVTEAFF

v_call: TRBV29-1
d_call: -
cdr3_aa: CSVDEGNTYEQYF

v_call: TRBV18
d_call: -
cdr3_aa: CASSPSGDNWEQYF

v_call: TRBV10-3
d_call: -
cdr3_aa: CALWAPSYGYTF

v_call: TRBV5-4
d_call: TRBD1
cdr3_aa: CASSPGTATDTQYF

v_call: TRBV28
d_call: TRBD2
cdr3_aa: CASTGVGEGNTGELFF

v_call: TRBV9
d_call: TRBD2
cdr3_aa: CASSSAVAGSYNEQFF

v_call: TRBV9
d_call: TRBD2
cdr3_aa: CASSARTSGSRYNEQFF

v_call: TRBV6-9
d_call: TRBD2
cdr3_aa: CASSSLLLAGGYNEQFF

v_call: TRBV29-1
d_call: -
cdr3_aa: CSVDPDSTDTQYF

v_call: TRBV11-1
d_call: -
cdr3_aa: CASSHRDPYEQYF

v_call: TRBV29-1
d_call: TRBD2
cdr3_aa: CSVAAGLAGGDTQYF

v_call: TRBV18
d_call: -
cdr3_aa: CASSPRGDQETQYF